The subject of this entry is one T cell receptor beta chain. Its antigen is as yet unknown. The sample comes from a study of cytomegalovirus exposure and HLA in healthy donors. Study-wide results and limits: V- and J-gene trimming of TCR beta was linked (in a later analysis) to a missense DCLRE1C variant. It was reportedly the case that the classifier diagnosed cytomegalovirus status with high specificity and sensitivity. In a later analysis, a genetic analysis reported fewer productive-TCR N-insertions in an Asian-associated ancestry cluster than the cohort average.

Amplification used 60 Vbeta primers and 13 Jbeta primers. Clones were read by immunoSEQ multiplex PCR, and TCRdb kept only the in-frame ones, dropping some. Of about 130,000 clones listed, roughly 74% are singletons. The sequence was obtained from a woman in her forties or fifties in good health and CMV-seropositive. The source material was PBMCs.

The CDR3 reads CASSSDRGPFPAKNIQYF. In DNA, the CDR3 is TGTGCCAGCTCATCAGACAGGGGTCCCTTCCCAGCCAAAAACATTCAGTACTTC. The rearrangement links TRBV18 to TRBJ2-4; 8 bases match TRBD1. With V trimmed by 5 bases and J by 0 bases, 12 bases remained unmatched. From germline, CDR1 is KGHSH and CDR2 LQKENI. This CDR3 contains 18 residues.